This T cell receptor beta chain was identified in a study of cytomegalovirus exposure and HLA in healthy donors. The PCR was carried out with 60 Vbeta primers and 13 Jbeta primers. Clones were sequenced by immunoSEQ multiplex PCR, and TCRdb holds only the in-frame ones, with some missing. Here the sample spans under 200,000 clones, 75% to 85% being singletons. V lost 3 bases to trimming and J lost 5 bases, with 13 bases between them. Germline lookup yields CDR1 MNHEY and CDR2 SMNVEV (reference sequence). The CDR3 totals 14 residues. The receptor was derived from a woman in her forties or fifties in good health and CMV-seronegative. Input material: PBMCs. The chain couples TRBV27 to TRBJ2-5; perhaps TRBD1 as D (6 bases). The CDR3 coding sequence is TGTGCCAGCAGTTTTATAGCAGGGGTCGAGACCCAGTACTTC. Protein product: CASSFIAGVETQYF.